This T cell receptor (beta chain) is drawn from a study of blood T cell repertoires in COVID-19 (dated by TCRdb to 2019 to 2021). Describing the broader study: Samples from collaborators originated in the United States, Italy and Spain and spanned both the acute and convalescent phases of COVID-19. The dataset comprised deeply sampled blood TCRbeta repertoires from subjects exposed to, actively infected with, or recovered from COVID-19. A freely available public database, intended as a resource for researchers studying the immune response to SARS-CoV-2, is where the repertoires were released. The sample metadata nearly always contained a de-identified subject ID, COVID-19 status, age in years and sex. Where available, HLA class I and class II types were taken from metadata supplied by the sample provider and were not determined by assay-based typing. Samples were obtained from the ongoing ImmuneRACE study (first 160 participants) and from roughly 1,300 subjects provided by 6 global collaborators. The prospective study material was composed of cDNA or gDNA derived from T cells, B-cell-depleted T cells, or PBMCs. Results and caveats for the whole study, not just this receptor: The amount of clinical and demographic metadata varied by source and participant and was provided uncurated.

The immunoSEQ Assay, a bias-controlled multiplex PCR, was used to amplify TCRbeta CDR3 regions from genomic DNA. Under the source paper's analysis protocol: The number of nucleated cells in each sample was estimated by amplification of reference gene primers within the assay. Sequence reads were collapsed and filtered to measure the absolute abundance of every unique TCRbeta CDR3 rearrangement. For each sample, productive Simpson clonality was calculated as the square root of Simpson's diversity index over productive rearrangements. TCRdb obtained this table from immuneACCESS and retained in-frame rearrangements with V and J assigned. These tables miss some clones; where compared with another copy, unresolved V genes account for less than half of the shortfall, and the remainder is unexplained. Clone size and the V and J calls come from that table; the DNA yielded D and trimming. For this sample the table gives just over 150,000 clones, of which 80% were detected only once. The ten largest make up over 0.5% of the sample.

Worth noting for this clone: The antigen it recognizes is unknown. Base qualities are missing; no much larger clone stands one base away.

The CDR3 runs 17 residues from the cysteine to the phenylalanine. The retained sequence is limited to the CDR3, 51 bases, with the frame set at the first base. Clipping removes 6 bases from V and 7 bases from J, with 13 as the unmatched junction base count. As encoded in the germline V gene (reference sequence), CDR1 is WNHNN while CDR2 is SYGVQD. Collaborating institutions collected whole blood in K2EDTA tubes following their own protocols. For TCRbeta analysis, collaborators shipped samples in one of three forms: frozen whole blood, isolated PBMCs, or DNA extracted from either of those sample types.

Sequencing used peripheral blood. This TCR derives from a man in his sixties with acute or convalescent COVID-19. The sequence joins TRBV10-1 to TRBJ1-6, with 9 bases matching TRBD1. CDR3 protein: CASRRPKEQGANSPLHF. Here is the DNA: TGCGCCAGCAGGCGCCCTAAGGAACAGGGGGCGAATTCACCCCTCCACTTT.